These 22 T cell receptor beta chains were sequenced from one sample in a study of T cell responses to AZD1222 COVID-19 vaccine. Sequenced by immunoSEQ multiplex PCR; TCRdb stores in-frame clones only, minus some. Here the sample spans around 140,000 clones, 93% being singletons. This sample comprised peripheral blood, obtained on day 0 of AZD1222 vaccination. The source is an adult in good health.

The chain employs TRBV2 and TRBJ2-1, with 16 positions matching TRBD2. Germline values: CDR1 SNHLY, CDR2 FYNNEI. The CDR3 runs to 18 residues. The trim removed 6 bases at V and 6 bases at J, leaving 11 bases unmatched. CDR3 sequence: CASSALGTSGRAGNEQFF. Here the CDR3 DNA reads TGTGCCAGCAGCGCATTAGGGACTAGCGGGAGGGCAGGCAATGAGCAGTTCTTC.

The chain combines TRBV4-1 with TRBJ2-6, with D tentatively TRBD1 (5 bases). This CDR3 is built from 17 residues. Trimming removed 0 bases from V and 0 bases from J, with 9 bases in between. Looked up from germline, CDR1 is MGHRA and CDR2 is YSYEKL. This chain's CDR3 is CASSQEQGFSGANVLTF. As DNA, the CDR3 is TGCGCCAGCAGCCAAGAGCAGGGATTCTCTGGGGCCAACGTCCTGACTTTC.

This chain connects TRBV2 to TRBJ1-2; a weak D match, TRBD1 (5 bases). The CDR3 runs 12 residues. V gave up 6 bases and J gave up 3 bases, with 8 bases separating them. Germline CDR1 reads SNHLY; CDR2 reads FYNNEI. CDR3 in amino acids: CASRDTYYGYTF. Written as DNA, the CDR3 is TGTGCCAGCAGGGACACCTACTATGGCTACACCTTC. Looking up the rest from reference TRBV2 and TRBJ1-2 gives the full variable domain: EPEVTQTPSHQVTQMGQEVILRCVPISNHLYFYWYRQILGQKVEFLVSFYNNEISEKSEIFDDQFSVERPDGSNFTLKIRSTKLEDSAMYFCASRDTYYGYTFGSGTRLTVV.

V and J are TRBV19 and TRBJ1-5; no definite D call. Between the trimmed V and J ends, which lost 6 bases and 6 bases, there was a span of 12 bases. There are 13 residues in the CDR3. Germline lookup yields CDR1 LNHDA and CDR2 SQIVND (reference sequence). CDR3 in DNA: TGTGCCAGTAGAGGAAACACACGTCAGCCCCAGCATTTT. Its protein product is CASRGNTRQPQHF.

This clone has just a few counts. The J gene is TRBJ2-3, the V gene TRBV7-9; TRBD2 aligns across 13 bases. The germline V gene encodes CDR1 SEHNR and CDR2 FQNEAQ (reference sequence). With V trimmed by 5 bases and J by 4 bases, 12 bases remained unmatched. The length of the CDR3 is 18 residues. CDR3 sequence (DNA): TGTGCCAGCAGCATGCCGGGACTAGCGGGAATAGGGTCAGATACGCAGTATTTT. The encoded protein is CASSMPGLAGIGSDTQYF.

The gene calls are TRBV2 and TRBJ1-4, with 9 bases that match TRBD1. Germline CDR1 and CDR2: SNHLY and FYNNEI. Germline trimming cut 8 bases from V and 5 bases from J; bases unmatched to any gene: 9. CDR3 length: 15 residues. The DNA of the CDR3 is TGTGCCAGCCGTCAATCGGGACAGGGCAATGAAAAACTGTTTTTT. Its protein product is CASRQSGQGNEKLFF.

CDR3 DNA: TGTGCCTGGAGTGGGACGGGACAGGCTTATGGCTACACCTTC. It encodes CAWSGTGQAYGYTF. The rearrangement uses TRBV30 and TRBJ1-2, with 8 bases fitting TRBD1. Trimming removed 1 base from V and 5 bases from J; junction bases left unmatched: 6. Germline loops: CDR1 GTSNPN, CDR2 SVGIG (reference sequence). This CDR3 has 14 amino acids.

This chain uses TRBV2 with TRBJ1-6; 7 positions match TRBD1. Germline V gene data show CDR1 as SNHLY and CDR2 as FYNNEI. The CDR3 has 15 residues. V was pared by 7 bases and J by 6 bases, with 9 bases of the junction left unmatched. The CDR3 sequence is CASNHRGLGNSPLHF. The CDR3 DNA follows: TGTGCCAGCAACCACAGGGGCCTTGGTAATTCACCCCTCCACTTT.

The chain carries TRBV9 and TRBJ2-7; possible D gene TRBD1, 5 bases. Trimming pared 4 bases from V and 7 bases from J, leaving 15 bases between. This CDR3 spans 13 amino acids. CDR1 and CDR2 from the germline V gene are SGDLS and YYNGEE. DNA for the CDR3: TGTGCCAGCAGCTCCGGGCCAAACAGGGAGCAGTACTTC. Translation gives CASSSGPNREQYF.

This clone was recorded a few times. The chain recombines TRBV7-2 with TRBJ1-2; 8 nucleotides match TRBD1. With 5 bases clipped from V and 4 bases from J, the junction kept 12 bases outside the gene matches. Germline CDR1 SGHTA, CDR2 FQGNSA. The CDR3 has 16 residues. The CDR3 DNA follows: TGTGCCAGCAGCCAACAAGCCGGACAGGGTTTCTATGGCTACACCTTC. It yields the protein CASSQQAGQGFYGYTF.

The chain combines TRBV19 with TRBJ1-6; 8 bases line up with TRBD1. Germline CDR1 LNHDA, CDR2 SQIVND (reference sequence). The V segment lost 0 bases and the J segment 9 bases; nucleotides outside the gene matches: 13. The CDR3 sequence is 18 residues long. In nucleotides, the CDR3 is TGTGCCAGTAGTATAGAGGGTCAGGGGGCGAACGTCCTTTCACCCCTCCACTTT. As protein: CASSIEGQGANVLSPLHF.

The chain links TRBV28 to TRBJ1-4; D is unclear. The CDR3 totals 15 residues. Germline V gene sequence: CDR1 MDHEN, CDR2 SYDVKM. The ends were cut back, 2 bases at V and 7 bases at J, with 14 bases in the middle. CDR3 DNA sequence: TGTGCCAGCAGTTTAATTTCTGGTATTAGTGAAAAACTGTTTTTT. Encoded protein: CASSLISGISEKLFF.

The V call is TRBV27, the J call TRBJ1-6, with D hard to call. Trimming stripped 0 bases from V and 15 bases from J, with 9 bases between. The CDR3 runs 12 residues. Per germline, CDR1 MNHEY and CDR2 SMNVEV (reference sequence). The CDR3 sequence: CASSLSGGYLHF. The CDR3 DNA sequence: TGTGCCAGCAGTTTATCGGGCGGTTACCTCCACTTT.

V gene TRBV19 combines with J gene TRBJ2-1, with 11 positions matching TRBD2. In germline, CDR1 is LNHDA, CDR2 SQIVND (reference sequence). The trim removed 4 bases at V and 3 bases at J, leaving 11 bases unmatched. This CDR3 has 18 amino acids. The CDR3 region is CASSKISGRAVRYNEQFF. CDR3 nucleotides: TGTGCCAGTAGTAAAATTAGCGGGAGGGCCGTCCGCTACAATGAGCAGTTCTTC. Variable domain in full (rest from reference TRBV19 and TRBJ2-1): DGGITQSPKYLFRKEGQNVTLSCEQNLNHDAMYWYRQDPGQGLRLIYYSQIVNDFQKGDIAEGYSVSREKKESFPLTVTSAQKNPTAFYLCASSKISGRAVRYNEQFFGPGTRLTVL.

This sequence joins TRBV5-4 and TRBJ1-2; D possibly corresponds to TRBD1 (5 bases). With 4 bases removed from V and 5 bases from J, the gap between germline ends came to 24 bases. Germline CDR1 is SGHNT and CDR2 is YYREEE (reference sequence). This CDR3 contains 17 residues. The CDR3 sequence: CASSPNPQRQSWYGYTF. The CDR3 DNA reads TGTGCCAGCAGCCCGAACCCACAAAGACAGAGCTGGTATGGCTACACCTTC.

J is TRBJ1-6 and V is TRBV13; a weak D match, TRBD1 (5 bases). CDR1 is PRHDT and CDR2 is FYEKMQ in the germline V gene (reference sequence). V was clipped by 4 bases and J by 10 bases, with 14 bases between them. This CDR3 has 14 amino acids. DNA of the CDR3: TGTGCCAGCAGCTCGGGACGGCGTCTCTCACCCCTCCACTTT. Translation: CASSSGRRLSPLHF.

V and J are TRBV28 and TRBJ1-2; no definite D call. Trimming shortened V by 6 bases and J by 8 bases, and 10 bases separated the two germline ends. The CDR3 sequence is 11 residues long. Germline assignment: CDR1 MDHEN and CDR2 SYDVKM. The CDR3 DNA reads as TGTGCCAGCAGCCACCTGGGAGGCTACACCTTC. Translated: CASSHLGGYTF.

V is TRBV30 and J is TRBJ2-5; D perhaps matches TRBD1 (6 bases). CDR1 GTSNPN and CDR2 SVGIG come from the germline V gene (reference sequence). The germline V and J ends were trimmed by 5 bases and 7 bases, with 11 bases remaining between them. The CDR3 sequence is 11 residues long. The CDR3 nucleotides read TGTGCCTGGGGACAGTTCGGGACCCAGTACTTC. Translation: CAWGQFGTQYF.

V and J are TRBV24-1 and TRBJ1-5, with TRBD1 matching over 8 bases. This CDR3 comprises 14 residues. V gave up 3 bases and J gave up 6 bases; unmatched junction bases: 3. The germline CDR1 and CDR2 sequences are KGHDR and SFDVKD. The CDR3 reads CATSDTRGPQPQHF. As DNA, the CDR3 is TGTGCCACCAGTGATACCAGGGGGCCTCAGCCCCAGCATTTT.

J is TRBJ2-7 and V is TRBV12-3 or TRBV12-4, with D unresolved. V lost 3 bases and J lost 4, with 7 bases in between. The CDR3 totals 12 residues. The CDR3 nucleotides read TGTGCCAGCAGTTTGTCCCGATACGAGCAGTACTTC. Its protein product is CASSLSRYEQYF.

This chain uses TRBV30 with TRBJ2-2; 10 nucleotides line up with TRBD1. CDR1 and CDR2 from the germline V gene are GTSNPN and SVGIG (reference sequence). CDR3 length: 14 residues. Losses at the gene ends were 5 bases for V and 5 bases for J; bases not matched to a gene: 5. CDR3 in amino acids: CAWGTGVGTGELFF. The CDR3 coding sequence is TGTGCCTGGGGGACAGGGGTAGGGACCGGGGAGCTGTTTTTT.

The rearrangement uses TRBV7-2 and TRBJ2-7, with D perhaps being TRBD1 or TRBD2 (7 bases each). Germline CDR1 reads SGHTA; CDR2 reads FQGNSA. V was pared by 5 bases and J by 7 bases, with 18 bases between. The CDR3 runs to 14 residues. The CDR3 protein is CASSHPGGVREQYF. CDR3 bases: TGTGCCAGCAGCCACCCAGGGGGGGTTAGGGAGCAGTACTTC.